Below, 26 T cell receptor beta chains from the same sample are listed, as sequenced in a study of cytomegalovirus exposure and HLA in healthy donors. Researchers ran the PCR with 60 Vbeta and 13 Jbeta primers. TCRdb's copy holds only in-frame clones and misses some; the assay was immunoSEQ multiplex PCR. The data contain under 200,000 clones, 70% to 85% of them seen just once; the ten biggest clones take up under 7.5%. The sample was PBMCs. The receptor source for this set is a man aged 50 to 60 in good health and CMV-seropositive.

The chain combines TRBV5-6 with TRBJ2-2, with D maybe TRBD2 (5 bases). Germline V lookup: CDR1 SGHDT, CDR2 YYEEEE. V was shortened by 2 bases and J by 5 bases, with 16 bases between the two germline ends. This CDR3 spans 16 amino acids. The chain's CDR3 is CASSFSPGSLTGELFF. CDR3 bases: TGTGCCAGCAGCTTCTCGCCGGGATCTCTGACCGGGGAGCTGTTTTTT.

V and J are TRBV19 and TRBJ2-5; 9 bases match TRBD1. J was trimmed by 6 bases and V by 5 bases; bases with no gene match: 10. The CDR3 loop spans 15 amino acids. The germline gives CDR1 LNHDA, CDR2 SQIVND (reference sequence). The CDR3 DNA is TGTGCCAGTAGTTCCGGGACAGGGTATGCACAGACCCAGTACTTC. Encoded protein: CASSSGTGYAQTQYF.

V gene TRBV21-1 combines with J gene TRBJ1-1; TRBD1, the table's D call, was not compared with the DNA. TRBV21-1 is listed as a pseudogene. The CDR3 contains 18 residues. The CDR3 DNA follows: TGTGCCAGCAGCAAAGCAGGGGCGATGAAGTCTGGGAACACTGAAGCTTTCTTT. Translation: CASSKAGAMKSGNTEAFF.

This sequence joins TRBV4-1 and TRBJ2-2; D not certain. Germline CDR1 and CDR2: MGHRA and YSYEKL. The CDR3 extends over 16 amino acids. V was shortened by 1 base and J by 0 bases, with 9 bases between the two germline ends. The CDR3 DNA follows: TGCGCCAGCAGCCAAGTTTGGAGCGCGAACACCGGGGAGCTGTTTTTT. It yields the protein CASSQVWSANTGELFF.

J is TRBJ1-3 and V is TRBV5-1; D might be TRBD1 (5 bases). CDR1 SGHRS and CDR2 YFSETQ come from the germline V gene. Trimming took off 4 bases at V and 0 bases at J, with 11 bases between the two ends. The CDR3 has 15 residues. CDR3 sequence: CASSPLGVSGNTIYF. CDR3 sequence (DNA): TGCGCCAGCAGCCCCCTAGGGGTCTCTGGAAACACCATATATTTT. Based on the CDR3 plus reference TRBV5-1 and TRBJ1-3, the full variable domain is KAGVTQTPRYLIKTRGQQVTLSCSPISGHRSVSWYQQTPGQGLQFLFEYFSETQRNKGNFPGRFSGRQFSNSRSEMNVSTLELGDSALYLCASSPLGVSGNTIYFGEGSWLTVV.

Written as DNA, the CDR3 is TGTGCCAGTAGTCGCCTAAGCTCCTACAATGAGCAGTTCTTC. Translating gives CASSRLSSYNEQFF. This rearrangement joins TRBV19 to TRBJ2-1, with D unresolved. This CDR3 has 14 residues. Trimming shortened V by 5 bases and J by 0 bases, and 8 bases separated the two germline ends. Germline CDR1 reads LNHDA; CDR2 reads SQIVND (reference sequence). Using reference TRBV19 and TRBJ2-1 for the parts outside the CDR3, the full variable domain is DGGITQSPKYLFRKEGQNVTLSCEQNLNHDAMYWYRQDPGQGLRLIYYSQIVNDFQKGDIAEGYSVSREKKESFPLTVTSAQKNPTAFYLCASSRLSSYNEQFFGPGTRLTVL.

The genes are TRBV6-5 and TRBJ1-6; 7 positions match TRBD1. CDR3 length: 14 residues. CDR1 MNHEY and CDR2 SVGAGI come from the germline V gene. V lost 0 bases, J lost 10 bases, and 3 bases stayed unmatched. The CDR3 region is CASSYSTGWSPLHF. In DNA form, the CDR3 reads TGTGCCAGCAGTTACTCGACAGGGTGGTCACCCCTCCACTTT.

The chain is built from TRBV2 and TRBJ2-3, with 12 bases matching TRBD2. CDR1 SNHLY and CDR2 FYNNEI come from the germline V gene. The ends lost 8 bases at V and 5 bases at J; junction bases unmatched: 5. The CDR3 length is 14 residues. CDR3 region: CASGLAGMEDTQYF. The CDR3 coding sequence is TGTGCCAGCGGACTAGCGGGAATGGAAGATACGCAGTATTTT.

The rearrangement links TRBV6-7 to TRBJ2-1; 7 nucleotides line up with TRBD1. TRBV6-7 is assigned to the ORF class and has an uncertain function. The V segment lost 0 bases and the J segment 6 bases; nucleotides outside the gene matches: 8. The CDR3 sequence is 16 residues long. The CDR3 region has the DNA TGTGCCAGCAGTTACTCGCGCATGGGACAGCTCAATGAGCAGTTCTTC. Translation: CASSYSRMGQLNEQFF.

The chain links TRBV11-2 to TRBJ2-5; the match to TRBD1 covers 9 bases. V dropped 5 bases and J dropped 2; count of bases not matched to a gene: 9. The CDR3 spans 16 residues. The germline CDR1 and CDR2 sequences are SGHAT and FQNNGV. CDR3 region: CASSASLTGGQETQYF. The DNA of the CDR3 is TGTGCCAGCAGCGCTAGCCTGACAGGGGGACAAGAGACCCAGTACTTC.

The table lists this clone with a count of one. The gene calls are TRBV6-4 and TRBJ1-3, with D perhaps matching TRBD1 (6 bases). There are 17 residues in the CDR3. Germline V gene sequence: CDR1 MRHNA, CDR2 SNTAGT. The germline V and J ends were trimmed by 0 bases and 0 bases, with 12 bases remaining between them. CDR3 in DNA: TGTGCCAGCAGTGACTCCCGACAGGAACCCTCTGGAAACACCATATATTTT. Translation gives CASSDSRQEPSGNTIYF.

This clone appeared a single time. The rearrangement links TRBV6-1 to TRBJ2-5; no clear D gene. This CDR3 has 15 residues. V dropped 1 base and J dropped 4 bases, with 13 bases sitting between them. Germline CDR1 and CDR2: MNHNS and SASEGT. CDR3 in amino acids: CASSEVGPFGETQYF. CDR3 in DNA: TGTGCCAGCAGTGAAGTGGGCCCATTTGGAGAGACCCAGTACTTC.

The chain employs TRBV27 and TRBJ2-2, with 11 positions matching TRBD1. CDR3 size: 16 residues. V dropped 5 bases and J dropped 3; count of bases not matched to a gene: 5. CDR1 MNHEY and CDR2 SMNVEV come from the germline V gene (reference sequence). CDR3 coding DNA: TGTGCCAGCAGTCCTAGGACAGGGGGCGACACCGGGGAGCTGTTTTTT. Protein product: CASSPRTGGDTGELFF.

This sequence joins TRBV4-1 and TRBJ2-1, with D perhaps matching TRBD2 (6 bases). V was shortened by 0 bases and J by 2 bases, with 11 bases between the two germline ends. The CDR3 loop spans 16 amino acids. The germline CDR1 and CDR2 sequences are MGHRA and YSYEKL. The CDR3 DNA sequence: TGCGCCAGCAGCCAAGATGGTAGCGGCACCTACAATGAGCAGTTCTTC. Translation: CASSQDGSGTYNEQFF.

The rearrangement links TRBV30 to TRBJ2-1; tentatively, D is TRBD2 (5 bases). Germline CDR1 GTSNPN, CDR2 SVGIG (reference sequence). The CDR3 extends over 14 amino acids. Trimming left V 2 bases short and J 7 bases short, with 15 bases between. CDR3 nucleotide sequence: TGTGCCTGGAGTTTCGGACTCCCTCGGAATGAGCAGTTCTTC. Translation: CAWSFGLPRNEQFF. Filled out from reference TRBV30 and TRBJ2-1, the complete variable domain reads SQTIHQWPATLVQPVGSPLSLECTVEGTSNPNLYWYRQAAGRGLQLLFYSVGIGQISSEVPQNLSASRPQDRQFILSSKKLLLSDSGFYLCAWSFGLPRNEQFFGPGTRLTVL.

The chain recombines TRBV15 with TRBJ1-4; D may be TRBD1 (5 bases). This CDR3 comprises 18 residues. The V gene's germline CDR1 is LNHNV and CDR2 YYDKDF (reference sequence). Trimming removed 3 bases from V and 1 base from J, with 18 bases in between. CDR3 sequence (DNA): TGTGCCACCAGCAGGGGATGGATGGGGAGGGGAACTAATGAAAAACTGTTTTTT. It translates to CATSRGWMGRGTNEKLFF.

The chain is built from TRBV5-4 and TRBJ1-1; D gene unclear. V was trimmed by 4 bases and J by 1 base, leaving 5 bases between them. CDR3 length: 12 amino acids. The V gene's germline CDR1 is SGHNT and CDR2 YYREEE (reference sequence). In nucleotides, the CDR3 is TGTGCCAGCAGCCCAGAGAACACTGAAGCTTTCTTT. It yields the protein CASSPENTEAFF.

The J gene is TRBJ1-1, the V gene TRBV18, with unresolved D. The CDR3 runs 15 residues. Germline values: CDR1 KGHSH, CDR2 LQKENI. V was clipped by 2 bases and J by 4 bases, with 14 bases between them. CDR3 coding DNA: TGTGCCAGCTCACCATCCTTTGGCCCCAGCACTGAAGCTTTCTTT. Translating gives CASSPSFGPSTEAFF.

The CDR3 region is CASSVADYSSTDTQYF. The CDR3, as DNA: TGTGCCAGCAGCGTAGCCGACTACTCTAGCACAGATACGCAGTATTTT. The V and J genes are TRBV9 and TRBJ2-3, with a possible D match to TRBD2 (5 bases). Per the germline V gene, CDR1 is SGDLS and CDR2 is YYNGEE. V was trimmed by 0 bases and J by 0 bases, leaving 11 bases between them. CDR3 length: 16 amino acids.

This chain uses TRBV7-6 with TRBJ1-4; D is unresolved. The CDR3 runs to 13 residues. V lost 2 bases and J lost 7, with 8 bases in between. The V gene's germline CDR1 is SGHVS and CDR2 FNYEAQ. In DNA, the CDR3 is TGTGCCAGCAGCTTAATGGGAGGTGAAAAACTGTTTTTT. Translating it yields CASSLMGGEKLFF.

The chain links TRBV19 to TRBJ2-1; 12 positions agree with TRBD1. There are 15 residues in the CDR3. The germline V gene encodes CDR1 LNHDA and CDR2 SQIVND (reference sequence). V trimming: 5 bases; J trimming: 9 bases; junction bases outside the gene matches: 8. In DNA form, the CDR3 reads TGTGCCAGTAGTGTCAAGGGACAGGGGGCGGTTGAGCAGTTCTTC. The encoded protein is CASSVKGQGAVEQFF.

The CDR3 loop is CASSQRTGDYNEQFF. DNA for the CDR3: TGTGCCAGCAGCCAAAGGACAGGGGACTACAATGAGCAGTTCTTC. This chain joins TRBV5-4 and TRBJ2-1; the match to TRBD1 covers 9 bases. CDR1 and CDR2 (germline): SGHNT, YYREEE (reference sequence). The CDR3 has 15 residues. With 4 bases clipped from V and 3 bases from J, the junction kept 5 bases outside the gene matches. The full variable domain, with the rest looked up from reference TRBV5-4 and TRBJ2-1, is ETGVTQSPTHLIKTRGQQVTLRCSSQSGHNTVSWYQQALGQGPQFIFQYYREEENGRGNFPPRFSGLQFPNYSSELNVNALELDDSALYLCASSQRTGDYNEQFFGPGTRLTVL.

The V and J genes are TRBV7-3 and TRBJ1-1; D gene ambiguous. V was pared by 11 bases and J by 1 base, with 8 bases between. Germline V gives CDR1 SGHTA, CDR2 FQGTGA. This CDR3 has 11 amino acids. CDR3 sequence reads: CAGPGNTEAFF. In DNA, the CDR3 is TGTGCCGGTCCAGGGAACACTGAAGCTTTCTTT. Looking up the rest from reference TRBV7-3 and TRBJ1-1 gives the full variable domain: GAGVSQTPSNKVTEKGKYVELRCDPISGHTALYWYRQSLGQGPEFLIYFQGTGAADDSGLPNDRFFAVRPEGSVSTLKIQRTERGDSAVYLCAGPGNTEAFFGQGTRLTVV.

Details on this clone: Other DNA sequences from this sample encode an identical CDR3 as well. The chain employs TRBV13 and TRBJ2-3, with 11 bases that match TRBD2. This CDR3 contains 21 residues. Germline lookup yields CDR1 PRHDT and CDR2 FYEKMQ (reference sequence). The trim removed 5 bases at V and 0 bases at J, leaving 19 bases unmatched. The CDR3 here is CASSRDSPIAGGPDSTDTQYF. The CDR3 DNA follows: TGTGCCAGCAGCCGAGACTCCCCGATAGCGGGAGGGCCCGATAGCACAGATACGCAGTATTTT.

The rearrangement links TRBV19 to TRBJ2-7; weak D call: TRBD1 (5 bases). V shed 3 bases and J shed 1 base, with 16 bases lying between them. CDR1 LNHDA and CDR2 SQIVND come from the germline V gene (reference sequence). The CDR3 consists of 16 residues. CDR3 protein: CASSMWPDKGSYEQYV. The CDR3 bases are TGTGCCAGTAGTATGTGGCCCGACAAGGGGTCCTACGAGCAGTACGTC.

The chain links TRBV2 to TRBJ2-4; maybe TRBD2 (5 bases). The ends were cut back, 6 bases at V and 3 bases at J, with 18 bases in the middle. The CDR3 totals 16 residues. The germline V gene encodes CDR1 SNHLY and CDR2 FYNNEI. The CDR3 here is CASRGIIEGHKNIQYF. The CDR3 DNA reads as TGTGCCAGCAGGGGGATTATAGAGGGCCACAAAAACATTCAGTACTTC. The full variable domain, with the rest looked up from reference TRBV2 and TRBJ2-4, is EPEVTQTPSHQVTQMGQEVILRCVPISNHLYFYWYRQILGQKVEFLVSFYNNEISEKSEIFDDQFSVERPDGSNFTLKIRSTKLEDSAMYFCASRGIIEGHKNIQYFGAGTRLSVL.